Presented here are 31 T cell receptor beta chains from one specimen sequenced in a study of blood T cell repertoires in COVID-19. Libraries were prepared by immunoSEQ multiplex PCR; TCRdb keeps only in-frame clonotypes and omits some of them. The top ten clones hold about 4.2% of a sample with 90,000 to 120,000 clones, more than 70% of them seen once. Source material: peripheral blood. These receptors originate from a human donor in a cohort sampled during active COVID-19.

The chain joins TRBV3-1 (or the pseudogene TRBV3-2) to TRBJ1-4, with D perhaps matching TRBD1 (6 bases). Between the trimmed V and J ends, which lost 5 bases and 9 bases, there was a span of 22 bases. This CDR3 region has 16 residues. In germline, CDR1 is LGHDT, CDR2 YNNKEL (reference sequence). The CDR3 DNA follows: TGTGCCAGCAGCTCGGGCCAGGGGACCTTAATGAAAAAACTGTTTTTT. Protein product: CASSSGQGTLMKKLFF.

The rearrangement links TRBV29-1 to TRBJ2-7; 9 bases are shared with TRBD1. Germline V gene lookup returns CDR1 SQVTM and CDR2 ANQGSEA. With V trimmed by 7 bases and J by 4 bases, 2 bases remained unmatched. The CDR3 runs to 11 residues. CDR3 sequence (DNA): TGCAGCGCCGGACAGGGGTACGAGCAGTACTTC. It specifies CSAGQGYEQYF.

This clone showed up just once. The rearrangement links TRBV4-3 to TRBJ2-3, with a possible D match to TRBD2 (6 bases). Germline CDR1 LGHNA, CDR2 YSLEER. The CDR3 length is 14 residues. V was clipped by 0 bases and J by 7 bases, with 11 bases between them. CDR3 in amino acids: CASSQDGGRNTQYF. The CDR3 DNA follows: TGCGCCAGCAGCCAAGATGGTGGGAGGAATACGCAGTATTTT.

This clone has a handful of counts. The J gene is TRBJ1-3, the V gene TRBV4-2, with TRBD1 as a possible D gene (5 bases). CDR3 size: 16 residues. Germline V gene sequence: CDR1 LGHNA, CDR2 YNFKEQ. The V end lost 0 bases, the J end lost 0 bases, and 9 bases lay between the germline ends. In DNA, the CDR3 is TGTGCCAGCAGCCAAGACAGGGTACTCTCTGGAAACACCATATATTTT. Translation gives CASSQDRVLSGNTIYF.

V usage is TRBV30 and J usage is TRBJ2-6, with TRBD2 as a possible D gene (6 bases). The CDR3 runs to 11 residues. Germline CDR1 and CDR2: GTSNPN and SVGIG (reference sequence). Trimming took off 3 bases at V and 12 bases at J, with 9 bases between the two ends. The CDR3 bases are TGTGCCTGGAGCTTCGGGGGCGTCCTGACTTTC. It is translated as CAWSFGGVLTF. The variable domain in full, completed from reference TRBV30 and TRBJ2-6, reads SQTIHQWPATLVQPVGSPLSLECTVEGTSNPNLYWYRQAAGRGLQLLFYSVGIGQISSEVPQNLSASRPQDRQFILSSKKLLLSDSGFYLCAWSFGGVLTFGAGSRLTVL.

This chain uses TRBV18 with TRBJ2-1, with 11 bases aligning to TRBD2. Trimming cost V 6 bases and J 7 bases; bases outside gene matches: 8. The CDR3 sequence is 15 residues long. Looked up from germline, CDR1 is KGHSH and CDR2 is LQKENI. The CDR3 nucleotides read TGTGCCAGCTCTGACGGCATAGCGGGGGGGAATGAGCAGTTCTTC. Residues: CASSDGIAGGNEQFF.

The chain combines TRBV18 with TRBJ2-1; TRBD2 matches 7 bases. The CDR3 has 13 amino acids. The V gene's germline CDR1 is KGHSH and CDR2 LQKENI. After removal of 8 bases from V and 4 bases from J, the junction contained 5 bases not matched to a gene. CDR3 sequence reads: CASRMGGYNEQFF. The CDR3 DNA is TGTGCCAGCCGGATGGGGGGGTACAATGAGCAGTTCTTC.

The count of this clone is one. CDR3: CASSHLGREDTQYF. DNA of the CDR3: TGTGCCAGCAGCCATCTTGGGAGAGAAGATACGCAGTATTTT. The chain carries TRBV3-1 (or the pseudogene TRBV3-2) and TRBJ2-3, with a weak D call TRBD2 (5 bases). The CDR3 is made up of 14 amino acids. V dropped 3 bases and J dropped 5 bases, with 12 bases sitting between them. Looked up from germline, CDR1 is LGHDT and CDR2 is YNNKEL (reference sequence).

The chain combines TRBV5-6 with TRBJ1-4; a possible D gene is TRBD1 (6 bases). V was shortened by 4 bases and J by 3 bases, with 13 bases between the two germline ends. The CDR3 length is 15 residues. The V gene's germline CDR1 is SGHDT and CDR2 YYEEEE. The CDR3 protein is CASSVSGAANEKLFF. The CDR3 nucleotides read TGTGCCAGCAGCGTTTCAGGGGCAGCTAATGAAAAACTGTTTTTT. The full variable domain, its missing parts supplied by reference TRBV5-6 and TRBJ1-4, is DAGVTQSPTHLIKTRGQQVTLRCSPKSGHDTVSWYQQALGQGPQFIFQYYEEEERQRGNFPDRFSGHQFPNYSSELNVNALLLGDSALYLCASSVSGAANEKLFFGSGTQLSVL.

The chain combines TRBV30 with TRBJ1-1; D unclear. Trimming left V 2 bases short and J 5 bases short, with 9 bases between. This CDR3 has 12 amino acids. CDR1 GTSNPN and CDR2 SVGIG come from the germline V gene (reference sequence). The CDR3 protein is CAWSPIPTEAFF. The CDR3 DNA reads as TGTGCCTGGAGTCCTATCCCAACTGAAGCTTTCTTT.

The chain is built from TRBV7-9 and TRBJ2-6, with 8 bases fitting TRBD1. Germline V lookup: CDR1 SEHNR, CDR2 FQNEAQ (reference sequence). The CDR3 is 16 residues long. V was clipped by 11 bases and J by 2 bases; unmatched bases: 11. In DNA, the CDR3 is TGTGCCGGCCTAAGACAGGGGACGGCTGGGGCCAACGTCCTGACTTTC. Its translation: CAGLRQGTAGANVLTF.

This clone was counted once. The chain combines TRBV19 with TRBJ1-4; D might be TRBD1 (6 bases). Trimming shortened V by 6 bases and J by 8 bases, and 19 bases separated the two germline ends. The CDR3 is 15 residues long. Germline CDR1 and CDR2: LNHDA and SQIVND (reference sequence). The CDR3 loop is CASSTLAGVREKLFF. The CDR3 DNA is TGTGCCAGTAGCACCTTGGCAGGGGTGCGGGAAAAACTGTTTTTT. The full variable domain, in which reference TRBV19 and TRBJ1-4 provide the parts outside the CDR3, is DGGITQSPKYLFRKEGQNVTLSCEQNLNHDAMYWYRQDPGQGLRLIYYSQIVNDFQKGDIAEGYSVSREKKESFPLTVTSAQKNPTAFYLCASSTLAGVREKLFFGSGTQLSVL.

The chain joins TRBV7-9 to TRBJ2-7; 11 bases are shared with TRBD2. The CDR3 length is 17 residues. The germline CDR1 and CDR2 sequences are SEHNR and FQNEAQ (reference sequence). V shed 5 bases and J 4 bases; nucleotides not matched to a gene: 13. CDR3 sequence: CASSPSQLAGGLYEQYF. The CDR3 DNA follows: TGTGCCAGCAGCCCAAGTCAGCTAGCGGGAGGATTGTACGAGCAGTACTTC.

The gene calls are TRBV5-4 and TRBJ2-4; TRBD2 is a possible D gene (5 bases). There are 14 residues in the CDR3. Germline assignment: CDR1 SGHNT and CDR2 YYREEE (reference sequence). V lost 4 bases and J 7 bases, leaving 15 bases between the germline ends. CDR3 in amino acids: CASSDATTRNIQYF. CDR3 DNA sequence: TGTGCCAGCAGCGACGCAACCACTAGGAACATTCAGTACTTC.

This chain connects TRBV4-1 to TRBJ2-2; 7 positions match TRBD1. The CDR3 extends over 16 amino acids. Looked up from germline, CDR1 is MGHRA and CDR2 is YSYEKL. J lost 3 bases, V lost 4 bases, and 8 bases had no gene match. CDR3 residues: CASSRGEGAYTGELFF. CDR3 nucleotides: TGCGCCAGCAGCCGCGGAGAGGGGGCGTACACCGGGGAGCTGTTTTTT.

The chain employs TRBV11-3 and TRBJ2-1; 9 nucleotides align to TRBD2. Germline V gene lookup returns CDR1 SGHNT and CDR2 YENEEA. Trimming removed 1 base from V and 0 bases from J; junction bases left unmatched: 4. This CDR3 spans 17 amino acids. CDR3: CASSLGLAGSSYNEQFF. The DNA of the CDR3 is TGTGCCAGCAGCTTAGGGCTAGCGGGAAGCTCCTACAATGAGCAGTTCTTC.

This clone was observed once. The chain employs TRBV7-9 and TRBJ2-7, with D perhaps matching TRBD2 (6 bases). Germline lookup yields CDR1 SEHNR and CDR2 FQNEAQ (reference sequence). V was clipped by 0 bases and J by 2 bases, with 11 bases between them. CDR3 size: 15 residues. The CDR3 is CASSLAIADTYEQYV. As DNA, the CDR3 is TGTGCCAGCAGCTTAGCCATAGCGGACACCTACGAGCAGTACGTC.

This chain joins TRBV11-2 and TRBJ1-4; 8 nucleotides agree with TRBD1. This CDR3 has 16 residues. Germline V gene lookup returns CDR1 SGHAT and CDR2 FQNNGV. J gave up 0 bases and V 2 bases, and 2 bases lay outside the gene matches. The CDR3 DNA is TGTGCCAGCAGCTTACAGGGGGCGGCAACTAATGAAAAACTGTTTTTT. Its translation: CASSLQGAATNEKLFF.

The chain combines TRBV5-1 with TRBJ2-7; weak D call: TRBD2 (6 bases). CDR3 length: 15 residues. The V gene lost 0 bases and the J gene lost 4 bases, with 14 bases spanning the gap. Germline V gene lookup returns CDR1 SGHRS and CDR2 YFSETQ. In DNA, the CDR3 is TGCGCCAGCAGCTTGGTCGGGGGAGACGGGTACGAGCAGTACTTC. Protein: CASSLVGGDGYEQYF.

This clone was seen a handful of times. The chain uses TRBV7-9 and TRBJ1-2, with D unclear. The CDR3 has 12 amino acids. The germline V gene has CDR1 SEHNR and CDR2 FQNEAQ (reference sequence). CDR3 loop: CAVEGGNYGYTF. Here the CDR3 DNA reads TGTGCTGTGGAGGGAGGAAACTATGGCTACACCTTC. Based on the CDR3 plus reference TRBV7-9 and TRBJ1-2, the full variable domain is DTGVSQNPRHKITKRGQNVTFRCDPISEHNRLYWYRQTLGQGPEFLTYFQNEAQLEKSRLLSDRFSAERPKGSFSTLEIQRTEQGDSAMYLCAVEGGNYGYTFGSGTRLTVV.

This sequence joins TRBV5-1 and TRBJ1-2; D may be TRBD1 (6 bases). Germline CDR1 SGHRS, CDR2 YFSETQ. The CDR3 is 15 amino acids. Trimming removed 4 bases from V and 8 bases from J, with 21 bases in between. CDR3 DNA sequence: TGCGCCAGCAGCGGGGGGGCCGCGCCGCTGGGGGGCTACACCTTC. Protein sequence: CASSGGAAPLGGYTF. Supplemented by reference TRBV5-1 and TRBJ1-2, the full variable domain reads KAGVTQTPRYLIKTRGQQVTLSCSPISGHRSVSWYQQTPGQGLQFLFEYFSETQRNKGNFPGRFSGRQFSNSRSEMNVSTLELGDSALYLCASSGGAAPLGGYTFGSGTRLTVV.

This clone appeared a single time. This chain joins TRBV24-1 and TRBJ2-3, with 7 bases aligning to TRBD1. The CDR3 is 15 amino acids. The V gene's germline CDR1 is KGHDR and CDR2 SFDVKD. V was clipped by 5 bases and J by 3 bases; unmatched bases: 7. The CDR3, as DNA: TGTGCCACCAGTGCTCCGACAGGGAATACAGATACGCAGTATTTT. Its translation is CATSAPTGNTDTQYF.

The rearrangement joins TRBV7-2 to TRBJ1-3; possible D gene TRBD1, 6 bases. The CDR3 length is 16 residues. The V gene's germline CDR1 is SGHTA and CDR2 FQGNSA. V was pared by 5 bases and J by 0 bases, with 14 bases between. CDR3 nucleotide sequence: TGTGCCAGCAGCCCCGGACAGTTCCTCTCTGGAAACACCATATATTTT. Encoded protein: CASSPGQFLSGNTIYF.

This chain joins TRBV18 and TRBJ2-1; 8 bases match TRBD2. Germline assignment: CDR1 KGHSH and CDR2 LQKENI. Trimming removed 0 bases from V and 6 bases from J; junction bases left unmatched: 10. The CDR3 spans 17 residues. CDR3 sequence (DNA): TGTGCCAGCTCACCACCAGTTTCAAGCGGGAGAGGCAATGAGCAGTTCTTC. This codes for CASSPPVSSGRGNEQFF.

This clone was observed a handful of times. This chain connects TRBV5-1 to TRBJ1-1; 7 bases are shared with TRBD1. The CDR3 loop spans 16 amino acids. Germline trimming cut 5 bases from V and 0 bases from J; bases unmatched to any gene: 10. Germline loops: CDR1 SGHRS, CDR2 YFSETQ. CDR3 sequence (DNA): TGCGCCAGCAGAGATGGGACAGTATACATGAACACTGAAGCTTTCTTT. The encoded protein is CASRDGTVYMNTEAFF.

This clone was detected once. This chain uses TRBV7-2 with TRBJ2-1; a possible D gene is TRBD1 (6 bases). V lost 1 base and J lost 6, with 13 bases in between. The CDR3 sequence is 15 residues long. In germline, CDR1 is SGHTA, CDR2 FQGNSA. The CDR3 DNA reads as TGTGCCAGCAGCTTAGTGGGGGCTGAAGGCAATGAGCAGTTCTTC. Translated, it gives CASSLVGAEGNEQFF.

J is TRBJ2-3 and V is TRBV27; D may be TRBD2 (5 bases). The V gene's germline CDR1 is MNHEY and CDR2 SMNVEV (reference sequence). Trimming took off 4 bases at V and 0 bases at J, with 11 bases between the two ends. This CDR3 has 15 amino acids. CDR3 region: CASSSRLTSTDTQYF. The CDR3 DNA reads TGTGCCAGCAGTTCGAGACTAACTAGCACAGATACGCAGTATTTT.

The chain uses TRBV14 and TRBJ2-1; 9 bases match TRBD1. Germline values: CDR1 SGHDN, CDR2 FVKESK. V shed 4 bases and J 1 base; nucleotides not matched to a gene: 5. The CDR3 has 16 residues. CDR3 sequence reads: CASSPDRGKSYNEQFF. CDR3 DNA sequence: TGTGCCAGCAGCCCCGACAGGGGGAAATCCTACAATGAGCAGTTCTTC.

The V and J genes are TRBV5-1 and TRBJ2-3; 7 positions match TRBD2. CDR1 is SGHRS and CDR2 is YFSETQ in the germline V gene. With 2 bases clipped from V and 2 bases from J, the junction kept 8 bases outside the gene matches. The CDR3 is made up of 16 amino acids. The CDR3 protein is CASSFPLAETTDTQYF. CDR3 sequence (DNA): TGCGCCAGCAGCTTCCCCCTAGCGGAGACCACAGATACGCAGTATTTT.

In DNA form, the CDR3 reads TGTGCCAGCAACGGCGGTTCACCCCTCCACTTT. Residues: CASNGGSPLHF. The gene calls are TRBV2 and TRBJ1-6; D ambiguous. The V end lost 7 bases, the J end lost 9 bases, and 7 bases lay between the germline ends. The CDR3 extends over 11 amino acids. CDR1 is SNHLY and CDR2 is FYNNEI in the germline V gene.

This chain links TRBV5-5 with TRBJ2-3; D ambiguous. The CDR3 runs to 16 residues. CDR1 and CDR2 from the germline V gene are SGHKS and YYEKEE (reference sequence). The ends were cut back, 3 bases at V and 2 bases at J, with 16 bases in the middle. CDR3 residues: CASSSLPQVSTDTQYF. The DNA of the CDR3 is TGTGCCAGCAGCTCCCTACCGCAGGTCTCCACAGATACGCAGTATTTT.